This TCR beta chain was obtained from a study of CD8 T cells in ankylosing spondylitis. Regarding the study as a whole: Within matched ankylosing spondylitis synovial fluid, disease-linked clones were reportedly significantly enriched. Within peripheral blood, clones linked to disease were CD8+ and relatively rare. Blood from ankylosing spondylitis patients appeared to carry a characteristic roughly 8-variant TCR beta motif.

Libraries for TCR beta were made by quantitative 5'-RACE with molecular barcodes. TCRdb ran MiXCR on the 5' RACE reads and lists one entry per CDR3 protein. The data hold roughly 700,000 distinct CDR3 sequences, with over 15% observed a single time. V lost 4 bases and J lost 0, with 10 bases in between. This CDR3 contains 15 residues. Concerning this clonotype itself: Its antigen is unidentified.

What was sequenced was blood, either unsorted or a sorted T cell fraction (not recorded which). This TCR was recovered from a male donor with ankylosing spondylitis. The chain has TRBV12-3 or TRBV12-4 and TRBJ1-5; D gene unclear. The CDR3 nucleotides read TGTGCCAGCAGTTCCGACGCCCTTAGCAATCAGCCCCAGCATTTT. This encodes CASSSDALSNQPQHF.